This TCR beta chain is from a study of blood T cell repertoires in COVID-19. Overall study context: Researchers got acute and convalescent COVID-19 samples from the United States, Italy and Spain. T cells, B-cell-depleted T cells, or PBMCs supplied cDNA or gDNA.

CDR1 is MNHEY, CDR2 SVGAGI, per germline. Trimming took off 9 bases at V and 2 bases at J, with 13 bases between the two ends. The CDR3 extends over 13 amino acids. The method was immunoSEQ multiplex PCR; TCRdb's version includes in-frame clones alone and lacks a portion of them. The sample gives about 77,000 clones, approximately 89% of which show up once; around 7% is in the top ten. The chain joins TRBV6-5 to TRBJ1-2, with D maybe TRBD1 (5 bases). The material sequenced was peripheral blood. The receptor was isolated from a woman aged 80 or older with acute or convalescent COVID-19. The CDR3, as DNA: TGTGCCAGTAACCAAGGGGTAAACTATGGCTACACCTTC. Residues: CASNQGVNYGYTF.